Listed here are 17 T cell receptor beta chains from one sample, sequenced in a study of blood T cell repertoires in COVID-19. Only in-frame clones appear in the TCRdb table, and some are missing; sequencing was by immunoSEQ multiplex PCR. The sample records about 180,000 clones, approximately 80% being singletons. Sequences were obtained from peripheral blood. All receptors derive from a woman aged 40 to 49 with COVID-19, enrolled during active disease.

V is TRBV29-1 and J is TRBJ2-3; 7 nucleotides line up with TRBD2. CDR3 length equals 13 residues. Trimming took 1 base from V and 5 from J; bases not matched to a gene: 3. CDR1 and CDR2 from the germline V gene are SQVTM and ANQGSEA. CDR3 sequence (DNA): TGCAGCGTTGAAGTTCCGGGGGGAGATACGCAGTATTTT. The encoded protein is CSVEVPGGDTQYF.

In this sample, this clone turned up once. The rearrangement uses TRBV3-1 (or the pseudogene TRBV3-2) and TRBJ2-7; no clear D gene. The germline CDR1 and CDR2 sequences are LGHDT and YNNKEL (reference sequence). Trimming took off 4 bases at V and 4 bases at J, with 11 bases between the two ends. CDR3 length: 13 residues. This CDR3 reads CASSPDISYEQYF. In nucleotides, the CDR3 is TGTGCCAGCAGCCCCGACATATCTTACGAGCAGTACTTC.

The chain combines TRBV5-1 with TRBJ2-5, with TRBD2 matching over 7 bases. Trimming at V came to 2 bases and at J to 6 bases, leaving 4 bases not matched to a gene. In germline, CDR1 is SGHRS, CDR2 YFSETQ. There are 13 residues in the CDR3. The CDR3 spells CASSFPGGQTQYF. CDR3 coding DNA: TGCGCCAGCAGCTTTCCGGGAGGACAGACCCAGTACTTC. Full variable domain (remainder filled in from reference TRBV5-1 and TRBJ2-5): KAGVTQTPRYLIKTRGQQVTLSCSPISGHRSVSWYQQTPGQGLQFLFEYFSETQRNKGNFPGRFSGRQFSNSRSEMNVSTLELGDSALYLCASSFPGGQTQYFGPGTRLLVL.

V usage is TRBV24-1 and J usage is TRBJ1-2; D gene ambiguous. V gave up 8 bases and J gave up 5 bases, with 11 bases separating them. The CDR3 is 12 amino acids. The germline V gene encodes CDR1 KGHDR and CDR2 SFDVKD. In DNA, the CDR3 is TGTGCCACCACGGCAGGCAGATATGGCTACACCTTC. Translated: CATTAGRYGYTF.

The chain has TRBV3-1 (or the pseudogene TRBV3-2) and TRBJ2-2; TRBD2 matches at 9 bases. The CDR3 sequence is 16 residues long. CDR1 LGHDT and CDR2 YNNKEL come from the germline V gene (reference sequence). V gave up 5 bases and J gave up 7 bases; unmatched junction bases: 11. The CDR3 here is CASSSLLAGIGGELFF. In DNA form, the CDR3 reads TGTGCCAGCAGCTCCCTGCTAGCGGGGATCGGCGGGGAGCTGTTTTTT.

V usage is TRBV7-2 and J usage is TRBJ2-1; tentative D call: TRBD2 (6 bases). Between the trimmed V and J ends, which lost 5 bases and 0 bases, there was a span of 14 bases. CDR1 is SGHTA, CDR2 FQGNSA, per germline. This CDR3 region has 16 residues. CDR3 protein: CASSGAGRGSYNEQFF. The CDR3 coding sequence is TGTGCCAGCAGCGGCGCGGGGCGGGGCTCCTACAATGAGCAGTTCTTC. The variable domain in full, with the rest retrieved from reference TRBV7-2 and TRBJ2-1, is GAGVSQSPSNKVTEKGKDVELRCDPISGHTALYWYRQSLGQGLEFLIYFQGNSAPDKSGLPSDRFSAERTGGSVSTLTIQRTQQEDSAVYLCASSGAGRGSYNEQFFGPGTRLTVL.

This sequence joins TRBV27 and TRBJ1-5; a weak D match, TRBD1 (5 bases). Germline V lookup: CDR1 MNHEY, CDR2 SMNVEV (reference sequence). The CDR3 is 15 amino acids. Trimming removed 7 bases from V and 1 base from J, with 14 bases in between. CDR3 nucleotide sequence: TGTGCCAGCAAGAAGACAGACCACAGCAATCAGCCCCAGCATTTT. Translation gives CASKKTDHSNQPQHF.

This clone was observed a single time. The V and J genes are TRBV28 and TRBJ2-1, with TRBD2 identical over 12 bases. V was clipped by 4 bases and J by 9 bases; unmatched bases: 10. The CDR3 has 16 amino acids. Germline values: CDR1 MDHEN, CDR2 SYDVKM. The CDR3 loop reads CASSSSRPSGRAEQFF. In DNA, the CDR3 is TGTGCCAGCAGTTCCTCGCGTCCTAGCGGGAGGGCTGAGCAGTTCTTC.

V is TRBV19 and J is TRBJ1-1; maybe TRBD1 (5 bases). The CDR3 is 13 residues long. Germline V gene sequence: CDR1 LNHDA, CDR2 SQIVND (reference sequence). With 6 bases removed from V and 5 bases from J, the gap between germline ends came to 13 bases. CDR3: CASRWGAGTEAFF. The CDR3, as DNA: TGTGCCAGTAGGTGGGGCGCAGGAACTGAAGCTTTCTTT.

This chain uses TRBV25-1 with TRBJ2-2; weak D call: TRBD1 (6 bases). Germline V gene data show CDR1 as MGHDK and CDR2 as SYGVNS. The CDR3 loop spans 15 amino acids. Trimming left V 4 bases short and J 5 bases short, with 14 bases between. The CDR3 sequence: CASSVITQGTGELFF. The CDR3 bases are TGTGCCAGCAGTGTCATCACTCAGGGGACCGGGGAGCTGTTTTTT.

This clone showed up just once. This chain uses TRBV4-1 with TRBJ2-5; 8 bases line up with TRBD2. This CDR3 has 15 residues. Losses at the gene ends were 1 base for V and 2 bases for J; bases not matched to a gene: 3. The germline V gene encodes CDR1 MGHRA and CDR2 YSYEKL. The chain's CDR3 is CASSQGSGGQETQYF. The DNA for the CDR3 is TGCGCCAGCAGCCAAGGTTCGGGGGGGCAAGAGACCCAGTACTTC.

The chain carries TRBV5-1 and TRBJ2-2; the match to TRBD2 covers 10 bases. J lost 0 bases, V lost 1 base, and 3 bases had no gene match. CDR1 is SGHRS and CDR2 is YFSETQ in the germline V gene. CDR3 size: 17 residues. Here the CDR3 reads CASSLWSGGANTGELFF. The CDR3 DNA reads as TGCGCCAGCAGCTTGTGGAGCGGGGGGGCGAACACCGGGGAGCTGTTTTTT.

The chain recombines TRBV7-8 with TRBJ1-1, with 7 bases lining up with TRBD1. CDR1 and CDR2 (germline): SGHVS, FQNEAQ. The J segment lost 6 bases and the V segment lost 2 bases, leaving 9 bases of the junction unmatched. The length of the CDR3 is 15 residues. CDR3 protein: CASSLTAQGYAEAFF. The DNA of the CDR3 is TGTGCCAGCAGCTTAACAGCACAGGGGTACGCTGAAGCTTTCTTT.

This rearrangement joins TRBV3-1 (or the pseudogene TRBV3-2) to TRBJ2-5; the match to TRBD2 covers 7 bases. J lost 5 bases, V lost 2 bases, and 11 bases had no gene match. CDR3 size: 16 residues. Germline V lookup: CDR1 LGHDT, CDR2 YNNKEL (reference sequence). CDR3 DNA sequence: TGTGCCAGCAGCCAACTCACTAGCGCCCCAGGGGAGACCCAGTACTTC. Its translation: CASSQLTSAPGETQYF.

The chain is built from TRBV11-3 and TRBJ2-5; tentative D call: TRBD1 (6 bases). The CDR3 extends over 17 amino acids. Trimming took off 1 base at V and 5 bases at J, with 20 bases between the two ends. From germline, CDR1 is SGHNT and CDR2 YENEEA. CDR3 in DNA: TGTGCCAGCAGCTTAGGAGGGGGTCCAGGGGCGGCGGAGACCCAGTACTTC. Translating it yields CASSLGGGPGAAETQYF.

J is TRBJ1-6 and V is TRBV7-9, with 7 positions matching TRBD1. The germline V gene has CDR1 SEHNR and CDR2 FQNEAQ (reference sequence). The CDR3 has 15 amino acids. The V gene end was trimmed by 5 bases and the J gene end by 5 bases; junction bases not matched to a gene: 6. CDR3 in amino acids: CASSGRQGDNSPLHF. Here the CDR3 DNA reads TGTGCCAGCAGCGGCCGGCAGGGGGATAATTCACCCCTCCACTTT.

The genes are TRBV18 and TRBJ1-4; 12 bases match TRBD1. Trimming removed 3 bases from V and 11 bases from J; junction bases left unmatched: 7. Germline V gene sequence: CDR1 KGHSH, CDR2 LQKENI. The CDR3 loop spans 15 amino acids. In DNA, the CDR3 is TGTGCCAGCTCACCTGTGGGACAGGGGGCGGTTAAACTGTTTTTT. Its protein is CASSPVGQGAVKLFF.